A single T cell receptor (beta chain) is shown here with its context. This record belongs to a study of blood T cell repertoires in COVID-19. About the research overall: Material from acute and convalescent COVID-19 was sourced from the United States, Italy and Spain. The analysed material was cDNA or gDNA that came from T cells, B-cell-depleted T cells, or PBMCs.

Under the authors' procedure: For nucleated cells, counts were estimated from reference gene primer amplification. Some clones are missing from TCRdb's copy, which holds only in-frame ones; the method was immunoSEQ multiplex PCR. That table is the source of V, J and clone size, and D and trimming were worked out from the DNA. The data hold fewer than 90,000 clones, with approximately 90% observed a single time. There are 13 residues in the CDR3. CDR1 is SNHLY, CDR2 FYNNEI, per germline. The ends were cut back, 6 bases at V and 4 bases at J, with 12 bases in the middle. The chain has TRBV2 and TRBJ1-2, with D possibly TRBD1 on 5 matching bases. Material: peripheral blood. This clonotype was obtained from a male donor with acute or convalescent COVID-19. The CDR3 DNA sequence: TGTGCCAGCAGCGAACAGGTTCTCTATGGCTACACCTTC. It encodes CASSEQVLYGYTF.